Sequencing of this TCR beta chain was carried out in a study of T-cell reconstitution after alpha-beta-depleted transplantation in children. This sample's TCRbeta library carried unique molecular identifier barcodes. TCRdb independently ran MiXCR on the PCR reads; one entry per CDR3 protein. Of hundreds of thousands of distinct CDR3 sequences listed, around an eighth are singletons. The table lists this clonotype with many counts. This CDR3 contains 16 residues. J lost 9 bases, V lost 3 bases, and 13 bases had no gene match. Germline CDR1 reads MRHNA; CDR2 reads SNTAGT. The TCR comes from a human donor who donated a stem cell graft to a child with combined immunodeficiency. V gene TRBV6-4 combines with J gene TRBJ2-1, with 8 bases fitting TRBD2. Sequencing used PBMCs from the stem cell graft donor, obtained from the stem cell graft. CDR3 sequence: CASSEFSGGSLREQFF. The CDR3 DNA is TGTGCCAGCAGTGAGTTTTCGGGAGGGTCTCTGCGTGAGCAGTTCTTC.